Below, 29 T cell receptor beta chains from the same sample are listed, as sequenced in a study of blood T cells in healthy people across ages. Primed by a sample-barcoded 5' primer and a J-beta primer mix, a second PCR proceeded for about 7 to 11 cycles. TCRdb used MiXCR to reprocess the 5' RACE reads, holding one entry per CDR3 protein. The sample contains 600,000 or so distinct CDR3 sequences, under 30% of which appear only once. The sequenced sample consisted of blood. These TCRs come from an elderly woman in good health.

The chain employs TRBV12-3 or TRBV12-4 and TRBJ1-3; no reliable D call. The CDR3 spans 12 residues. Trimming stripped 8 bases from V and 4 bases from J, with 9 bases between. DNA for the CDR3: TGTGCCAGCGCCCAACAAGGAAACACCATATATTTT. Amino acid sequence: CASAQQGNTIYF.

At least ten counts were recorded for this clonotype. CDR3 sequence (DNA): TGTGCCAGCAGCGCCCTGGACAGTACTGGTTCACCCCTCCACTTT. This encodes CASSALDSTGSPLHF. The chain is built from TRBV6-1 and TRBJ1-6; D is possibly TRBD1 (6 bases). The germline V and J ends were trimmed by 6 bases and 9 bases, with 18 bases remaining between them. In germline, CDR1 is MNHNS, CDR2 SASEGT. This CDR3 spans 15 amino acids.

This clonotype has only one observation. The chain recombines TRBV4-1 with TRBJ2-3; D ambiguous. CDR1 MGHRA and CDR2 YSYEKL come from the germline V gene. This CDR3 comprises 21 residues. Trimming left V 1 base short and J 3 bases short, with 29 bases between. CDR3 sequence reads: CASSQVNRPHVGPEATDTQYF. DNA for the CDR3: TGCGCCAGCAGCCAAGTAAATCGGCCCCACGTGGGCCCCGAGGCAACAGATACGCAGTATTTT.

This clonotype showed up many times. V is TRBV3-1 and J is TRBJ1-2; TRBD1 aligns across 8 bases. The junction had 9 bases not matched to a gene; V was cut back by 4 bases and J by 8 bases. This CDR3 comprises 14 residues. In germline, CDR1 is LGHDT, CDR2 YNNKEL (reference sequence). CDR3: CASSPRTGRYGYTF. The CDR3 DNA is TGTGCCAGCAGCCCCCGGACAGGGAGGTACGGCTACACCTTC.

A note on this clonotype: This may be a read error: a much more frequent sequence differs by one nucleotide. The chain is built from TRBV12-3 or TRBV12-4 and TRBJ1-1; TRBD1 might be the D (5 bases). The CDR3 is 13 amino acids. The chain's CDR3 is CAGSLVGDTEAFF. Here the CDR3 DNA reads TGTGCCGGCAGTTTAGTAGGGGACACTGAAGCTTTCTTT.

The CDR3 nucleotides read TGCAGTGCTAGAGGGTATGAGGGCAGGGAAGCTTTCTTT. Residues: CSARGYEGREAFF. The chain recombines TRBV20-1 with TRBJ1-1; D remains ambiguous. Trimming removed 1 base from V and 8 bases from J, with 14 bases in between. CDR1 DFQATT and CDR2 SNEGSKA come from the germline V gene (reference sequence). The CDR3 totals 13 residues.

Here the CDR3 DNA reads TGTGCCAGCAGCATAACAACGACGGGGCCCCAGCATTTT. This encodes CASSITTTGPQHF. The rearrangement links TRBV5-6 to TRBJ1-5; D is uncertain. The V gene lost 4 bases and the J gene lost 9 bases, with 14 bases spanning the gap. Germline V lookup: CDR1 SGHDT, CDR2 YYEEEE. This CDR3 contains 13 residues.

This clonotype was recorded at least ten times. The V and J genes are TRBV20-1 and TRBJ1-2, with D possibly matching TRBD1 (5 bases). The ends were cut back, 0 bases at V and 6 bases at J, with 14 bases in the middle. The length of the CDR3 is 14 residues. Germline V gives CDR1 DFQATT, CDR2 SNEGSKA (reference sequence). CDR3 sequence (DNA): TGCAGTGCTAGAGAGACCAGGGTTTTGGATGGCTACACCTTC. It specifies CSARETRVLDGYTF.

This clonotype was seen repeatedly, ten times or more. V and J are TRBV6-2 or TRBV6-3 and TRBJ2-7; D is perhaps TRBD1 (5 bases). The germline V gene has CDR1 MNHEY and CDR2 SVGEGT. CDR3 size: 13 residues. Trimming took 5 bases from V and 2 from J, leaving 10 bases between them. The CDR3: CASSQGWAYEQYF. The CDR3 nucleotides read TGTGCCAGCAGTCAGGGTTGGGCCTACGAGCAGTACTTC.

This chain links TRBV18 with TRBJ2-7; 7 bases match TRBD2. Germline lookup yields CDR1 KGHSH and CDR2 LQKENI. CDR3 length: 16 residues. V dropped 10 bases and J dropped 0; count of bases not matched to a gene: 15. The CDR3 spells CANARARGGSSYEQYF. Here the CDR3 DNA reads TGTGCCAACGCACGCGCTCGGGGAGGGAGCTCCTACGAGCAGTACTTC.

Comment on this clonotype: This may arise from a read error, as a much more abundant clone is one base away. CDR3 in DNA: TGTGCCACGCCTGGGGACAATCAGCCCCAGCATTTT. This codes for CATPGDNQPQHF. The chain couples TRBV10-3 to TRBJ1-5; D remains ambiguous. This CDR3 has 12 amino acids. V was shortened by 10 bases and J by 3 bases, with 10 bases between the two germline ends. The germline V gene has CDR1 ENHRY and CDR2 SYGVKD.

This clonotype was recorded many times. For the CDR3, the DNA is TGTGCCAGCACCCACCCCGTAAAGGTAGATACGCAGTATTTT. Translated: CASTHPVKVDTQYF. The chain is built from TRBV7-9 and TRBJ2-3, with no clear D. V was shortened by 7 bases and J by 5 bases, with 16 bases between the two germline ends. The CDR3 length is 14 residues. Germline lookup yields CDR1 SEHNR and CDR2 FQNEAQ (reference sequence).

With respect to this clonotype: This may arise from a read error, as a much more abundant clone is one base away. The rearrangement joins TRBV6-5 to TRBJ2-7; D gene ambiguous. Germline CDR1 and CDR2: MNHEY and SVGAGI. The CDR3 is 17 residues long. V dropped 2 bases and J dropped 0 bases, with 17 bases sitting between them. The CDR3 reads CASSYDPGRRISYEQYF. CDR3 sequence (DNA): TGTGCCAGCAGTTACGACCCGGGCAGGCGGATCTCCTACGAGCAGTACTTC.

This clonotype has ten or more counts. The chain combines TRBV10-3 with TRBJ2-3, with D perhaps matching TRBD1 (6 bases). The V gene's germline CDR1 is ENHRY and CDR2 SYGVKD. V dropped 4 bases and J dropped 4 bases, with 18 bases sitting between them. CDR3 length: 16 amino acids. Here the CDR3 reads CAISVEVGTGPDTQYF. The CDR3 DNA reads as TGTGCCATCAGTGTAGAAGTAGGAACAGGGCCAGATACGCAGTATTTT.

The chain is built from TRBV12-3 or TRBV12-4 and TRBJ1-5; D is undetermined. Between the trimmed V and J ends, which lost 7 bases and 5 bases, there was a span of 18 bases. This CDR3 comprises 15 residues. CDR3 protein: CASIRSGRDDQPQHF. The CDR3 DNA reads TGTGCCAGCATCCGAAGCGGGAGGGATGATCAGCCCCAGCATTTT.

CDR3: CSARTASTGQYF. CDR3 sequence (DNA): TGCAGTGCTAGGACAGCCTCTACGGGGCAGTACTTC. The chain joins TRBV20-1 to TRBJ2-7; the D gene is possibly TRBD1 (5 bases). The CDR3 has 12 residues. The ends were cut back, 3 bases at V and 9 bases at J, with 15 bases in the middle. CDR1 DFQATT and CDR2 SNEGSKA come from the germline V gene (reference sequence).

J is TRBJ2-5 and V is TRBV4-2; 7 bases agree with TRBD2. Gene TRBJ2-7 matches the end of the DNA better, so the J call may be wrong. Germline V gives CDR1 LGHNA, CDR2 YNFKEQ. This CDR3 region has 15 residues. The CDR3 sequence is CASSQDGGGSNEQYF. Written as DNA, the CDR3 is TGTGCCAGCAGCCAAGATGGGGGGGGAAGTAACGAGCAGTACTTC.

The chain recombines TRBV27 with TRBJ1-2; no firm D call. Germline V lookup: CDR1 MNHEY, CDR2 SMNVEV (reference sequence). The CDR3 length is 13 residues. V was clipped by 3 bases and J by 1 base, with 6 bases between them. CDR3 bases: TGTGCCAGCAGTTTGGCCAATAACTATGGCTACACCTTC. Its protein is CASSLANNYGYTF.

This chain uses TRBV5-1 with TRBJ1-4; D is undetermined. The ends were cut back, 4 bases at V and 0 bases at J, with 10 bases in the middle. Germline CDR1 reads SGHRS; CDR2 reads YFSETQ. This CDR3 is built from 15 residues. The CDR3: CASSRGIATNEKLFF. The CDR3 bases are TGCGCCAGCAGCCGGGGTATAGCAACTAATGAAAAACTGTTTTTT.

The CDR3 DNA reads TGTGCCAGCAGCCGTCGACAGGAGGATTCACCCCTCCACTTT. Amino acids: CASSRRQEDSPLHF. J is TRBJ1-6 and V is TRBV16, with D maybe TRBD1 (6 bases). The ends were cut back, 4 bases at V and 8 bases at J, with 12 bases in the middle. Per the germline V gene, CDR1 is KGHSY and CDR2 is FQNENV. This CDR3 is 14 amino acids long.

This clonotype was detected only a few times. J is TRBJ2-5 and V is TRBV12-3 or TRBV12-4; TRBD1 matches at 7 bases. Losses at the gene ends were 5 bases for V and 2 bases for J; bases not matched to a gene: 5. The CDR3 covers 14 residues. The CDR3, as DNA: TGTGCCAGCAGTCCCGGGACAGCTCAAGAGACCCAGTACTTC. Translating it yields CASSPGTAQETQYF.

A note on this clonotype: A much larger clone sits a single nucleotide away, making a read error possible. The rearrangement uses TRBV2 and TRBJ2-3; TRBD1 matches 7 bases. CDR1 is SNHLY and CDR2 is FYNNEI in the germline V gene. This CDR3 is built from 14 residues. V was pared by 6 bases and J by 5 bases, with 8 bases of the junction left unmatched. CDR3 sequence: CASSKNRGKDTQYF. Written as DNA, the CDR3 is TGTGCCAGCAGCAAGAACAGGGGTAAAGATACGCAGTATTTT.

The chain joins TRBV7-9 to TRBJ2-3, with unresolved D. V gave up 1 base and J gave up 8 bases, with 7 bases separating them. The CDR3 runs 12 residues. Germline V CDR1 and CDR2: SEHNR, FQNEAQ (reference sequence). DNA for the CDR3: TGTGCCAGCAGCTTAGTAGCAGCTACGCAGTATTTT. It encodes CASSLVAATQYF. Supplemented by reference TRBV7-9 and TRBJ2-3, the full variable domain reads DTGVSQNPRHKITKRGQNVTFRCDPISEHNRLYWYRQTLGQGPEFLTYFQNEAQLEKSRLLSDRFSAERPKGSFSTLEIQRTEQGDSAMYLCASSLVAATQYFGPGTRLTVL.

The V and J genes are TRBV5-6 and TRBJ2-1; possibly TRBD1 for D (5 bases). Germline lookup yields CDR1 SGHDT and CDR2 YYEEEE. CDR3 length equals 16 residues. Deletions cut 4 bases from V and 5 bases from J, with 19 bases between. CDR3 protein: CASSPPWERGNNEQFF. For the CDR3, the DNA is TGTGCCAGCAGCCCCCCCTGGGAAAGGGGAAACAATGAGCAGTTCTTC.

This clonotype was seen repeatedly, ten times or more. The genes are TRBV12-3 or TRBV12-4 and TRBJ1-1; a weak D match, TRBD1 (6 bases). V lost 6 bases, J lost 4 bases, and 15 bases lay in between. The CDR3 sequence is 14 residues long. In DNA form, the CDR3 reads TGTGCCAGCAGCATAGGGGGTTACTTCACTGAAGCTTTCTTT. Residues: CASSIGGYFTEAFF.

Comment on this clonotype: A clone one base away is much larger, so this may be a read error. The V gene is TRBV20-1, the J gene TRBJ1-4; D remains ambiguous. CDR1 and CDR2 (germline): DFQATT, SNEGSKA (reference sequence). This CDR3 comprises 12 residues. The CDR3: CGATYVGGGLFF. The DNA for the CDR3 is TGCGGTGCTACGTACGTTGGCGGCGGACTGTTTTTT.

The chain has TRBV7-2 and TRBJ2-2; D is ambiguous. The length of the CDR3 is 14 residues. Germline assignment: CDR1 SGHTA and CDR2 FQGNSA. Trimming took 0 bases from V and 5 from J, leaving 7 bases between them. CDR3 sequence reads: CASSLAFETGELFF. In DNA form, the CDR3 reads TGTGCCAGCAGCTTAGCGTTTGAGACCGGGGAGCTGTTTTTT.

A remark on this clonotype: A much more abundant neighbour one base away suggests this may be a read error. CDR3 region: CASSSTTYEQYF. The CDR3, as DNA: TGCGCCAGCAGCTCCACGACATATGAGCAGTACTTC. This rearrangement joins TRBV5-1 to TRBJ2-7; no firm D call. V gave up 3 bases and J gave up 7 bases, with 11 bases separating them. Germline CDR1 SGHRS, CDR2 YFSETQ. The CDR3 sequence is 12 residues long.

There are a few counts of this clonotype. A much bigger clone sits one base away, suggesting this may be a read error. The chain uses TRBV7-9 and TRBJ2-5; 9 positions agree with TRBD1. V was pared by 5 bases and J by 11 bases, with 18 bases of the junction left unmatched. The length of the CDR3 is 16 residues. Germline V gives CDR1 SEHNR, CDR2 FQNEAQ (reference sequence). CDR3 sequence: CASSEQTGGHYNEQYF. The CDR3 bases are TGTGCCAGCAGCGAACAAACAGGGGGCCATTACAATGAGCAGTACTTC.